The entry below gives a single TCR beta chain sequence along with its context. What it recognizes is unknown. The data were obtained in a study of shared clonotypes between healthy human individuals. Findings of the study overall: Measured sharing among donors was expected to vary with sequencing depth.

Sorted-subset replicate PCRs used 150 to 200 ng DNA, tens of thousands of T cell genomes. Authors' methods: ImmunoSEQ output lacked quality scores and full-length reads, limiting matched filtering. Sequenced by immunoSEQ multiplex PCR; TCRdb stores in-frame clones only, minus some. V, J and clone size were drawn from that table, and D and trimming were deduced from the DNA. This table holds approximately 1.4 million clones, approximately 98% found once. Germline V lookup: CDR1 SGHKS, CDR2 YYEKEE (reference sequence). The junction had 11 bases not matched to a gene; V was cut back by 0 bases and J by 10 bases. There are 16 residues in the CDR3.

V is TRBV5-5 and J is TRBJ2-1; TRBD2 matches at 9 bases. The sequencing input was naive CD4+ T cells sorted from blood. The subset is: CD45RA+ positively selected. This clonotype originated in a man younger than 45 in good health. The CDR3 coding sequence is TGTGCCAGCAGCTTGGCCTTTAGCGGGAGTCTTGGGGAGCAGTTCTTC. Its translation is CASSLAFSGSLGEQFF.